The sample holds many counts of the clone carrying this TCR beta chain. Its matching antigen is unknown. Assay: immunoSEQ multiplex PCR; the TCRdb copy retains only in-frame clones and omits some. In total the sample includes about 22,000 clones, none of them seen once. The entry originates in a study of T cells after posttransplantation cyclophosphamide. Regarding the study as a whole: TRB overlap between skin or GI tissue T cells and blood was limited. TRB clonality was highly associated with recipient CMV seropositivity and reactivation. Donor-recipient repertoire similarity was low at 1-2 months, rising over year one.

Peripheral blood was collected from the related graft donor on the marrow donation day. The junction had 11 bases not matched to a gene; V was cut back by 0 bases and J by 3 bases. The CDR3 runs to 20 residues. The germline V gene encodes CDR1 SGHVS and CDR2 FNYEAQ. The V call is TRBV7-6, the J call TRBJ2-1, with 13 bases fitting TRBD2. Sequencing was performed on PBMCs. The TCR originated in a woman aged 45-65 years in good health, CMV-negative, and a related stem cell transplant donor. The CDR3 sequence: CASSLATSGGANFNYNEQFF. The CDR3 DNA reads TGTGCCAGCAGCTTAGCAACTAGCGGGGGGGCAAATTTTAACTACAATGAGCAGTTCTTC.